One and the same sample provided the 22 T cell receptor beta chains below, sequenced in a study of tumor-infiltrating lymphocytes in primary liver carcinoma. The study co-extracted DNA and RNA from 20-30 mg of unsorted bulk tissue. From about 490 ng of total RNA, TCR beta-specific cDNA was reverse-transcribed using a constant-region primer. Employing slightly modified ARM-PCR, three nested multiplex PCR rounds were run, and these gave rise to the TCR beta libraries. It was with TRBV1-TRBV30 forward primers and a C-beta reverse primer that the first two PCR rounds were run, at about 10 cycles each. From the multiplex PCR reads, TCRdb called clonotypes with MiXCR, one entry per CDR3 protein. The data contain 90,000 to 150,000 distinct CDR3 sequences, around two thirds of them singletons. Sequenced: tumor-adjacent normal liver tissue. The receptors shown here come from a woman aged 55-69 years with primary liver carcinoma and hepatitis B virus infection.

Comment on this clonotype: An end of the junction does not agree with germline; a read error may underlie this. The chain employs TRBV13 and TRBJ2-3; no reliable D call. The CDR3 has 13 residues. Germline-derived CDR1 and CDR2 are PRHDT and FYEKMQ (reference sequence). The CDR3 is CASSSRGAYTQYF. The CDR3 coding sequence is TGTGCCAGCAGCTCCCGAGGAGCGTATACCCAGTATTTT.

The chain uses TRBV28 and TRBJ2-4; D possibly corresponds to TRBD1 (6 bases). CDR3 size: 15 residues. V was trimmed by 4 bases and J by 2 bases, leaving 12 bases between them. Germline loops: CDR1 MDHEN, CDR2 SYDVKM. CDR3 bases: TGTGCCAGCAGTTCCCATGGGACAACCAAAAACATTCAGTACTTC. As protein: CASSSHGTTKNIQYF.

A note on this clonotype: Being one base from a much bigger clone, this may be a read error. The chain uses TRBV5-6 and TRBJ2-1; 8 bases agree with TRBD1. Per germline, CDR1 SGHDT and CDR2 YYEEEE. The CDR3 spans 16 residues. The CDR3: CVSSLDVGQVNNEQFF. The CDR3 bases are TGTGTCAGCAGCTTGGACGTGGGACAGGTGAACAATGAGCAGTTCTTC.

The chain employs TRBV6-5 and TRBJ1-2, with D uncertain. Germline values: CDR1 MNHEY, CDR2 SVGAGI. The CDR3 is made up of 13 amino acids. V was pared by 6 bases and J by 8 bases, with 16 bases between. The CDR3 loop is CASSPNWAGGYTF. Written as DNA, the CDR3 is TGTGCCAGCAGCCCAAATTGGGCGGGCGGCTACACCTTC.

In this sample, this clonotype turned up a few times. Mismatch with germline at one junction end may stem from a read error. The chain joins TRBV28 to TRBJ1-5; no firm D call. The CDR3 runs 15 residues. Looked up from germline, CDR1 is MDHEN and CDR2 is SYDVKM. CDR3 residues: CASNRGSGGNQPQRF. For the CDR3, the DNA is TGTGCTAGCAACAGAGGGAGCGGCGGAAATCAGCCCCAGCGTTTT.

V is TRBV5-4 and J is TRBJ2-7, with TRBD2 identical over 12 bases. With V trimmed by 5 bases and J by 4 bases, 13 bases remained unmatched. Germline V lookup: CDR1 SGHNT, CDR2 YYREEE (reference sequence). This CDR3 is built from 17 residues. Written as DNA, the CDR3 is TGTGCCAGCAGTCCAGGGCTAGCGGGAGGGCTCGAATACGAGCAGTACTTC. Translated: CASSPGLAGGLEYEQYF.

For this clonotype: An end of the junction differs from the germline gene, which may be a read error. The V and J genes are TRBV5-5 and TRBJ2-5, with D perhaps TRBD2 (5 bases). The V gene's germline CDR1 is SGHKS and CDR2 YYEKEE (reference sequence). The CDR3 has 14 residues. The CDR3 loop reads CASSFGLNQETQYF. The CDR3 nucleotides read TGTGCCAGTAGCTTTGGACTCAACCAAGAGACCCAGTACTTC.

As concerns this clonotype: One end of the junction does not line up with germline, which may come from a read error. The chain employs TRBV2 and TRBJ2-1; 11 nucleotides agree with TRBD2. This CDR3 is 15 amino acids long. Germline assignment: CDR1 SNHLY and CDR2 FYNNEI. CDR3 sequence reads: CASTTGLAGYDERFF. CDR3 nucleotide sequence: TGTGCCAGCACCACCGGACTAGCGGGCTACGATGAGCGGTTCTTC.

This clonotype was seen a few times. Given a much more abundant clone one base away, this may be a read error. The chain is built from TRBV12-3 or TRBV12-4 and TRBJ1-5; D remains unclear. CDR3 length equals 12 residues. The CDR3 is CVSSFGDQPQHF. CDR3 sequence (DNA): TGTGTCAGCAGTTTTGGGGATCAGCCCCAGCATTTT.

As to this clonotype: The conserved final phenylalanine or tryptophan is absent from the CDR3, which likely points to a read error. This rearrangement joins TRBV4-2 to TRBJ1-2; unclear D gene. The CDR3 has 13 amino acids. Germline assignment: CDR1 LGHNA and CDR2 YNFKEQ. The CDR3: CANSFRENYGYTI. CDR3 sequence (DNA): TGTGCCAACAGCTTTCGGGAAAACTATGGCTACACCATC.

This clonotype was seen repeatedly, ten times or more. J is TRBJ1-3 and V is TRBV13, with D hard to call. CDR3 size: 15 residues. CDR1 is PRHDT, CDR2 FYEKMQ, per germline (reference sequence). V was cut by 1 base and J by 2 bases, with 9 bases left in between. The DNA of the CDR3 is TGTGCCAGCAGCTTAGATCGGGGTCCTGGAAACACCATATATTTT. Amino acids: CASSLDRGPGNTIYF.

At least ten counts were recorded for this clonotype. The chain recombines TRBV28 with TRBJ2-3, with D perhaps matching TRBD2 (5 bases). V lost 7 bases, J lost 2 bases, and 7 bases lay in between. Per germline, CDR1 MDHEN and CDR2 SYDVKM. The CDR3 has 12 amino acids. The chain's CDR3 is CASMEVTDTQYF. CDR3 bases: TGTGCCAGCATGGAGGTCACAGATACGCAGTATTTT.

The V and J genes are TRBV7-3 and TRBJ2-2; D possibly uses TRBD1 or TRBD2 (6 bases each). Between the trimmed V and J ends, which lost 6 bases and 2 bases, there was a span of 16 bases. The CDR3 is 16 amino acids. Germline CDR1 is SGHTA and CDR2 is FQGTGA. CDR3 amino acids: CASSQQGGSNTGELFF. The CDR3 bases are TGTGCCAGCAGTCAACAGGGAGGCTCCAACACCGGGGAGCTGTTTTTT.

As for this clonotype: A much larger clone sits a single nucleotide away, making a read error possible. The rearrangement uses TRBV5-6 and TRBJ2-5, with 12 bases lining up with TRBD2. Germline V gene data show CDR1 as SGHDT and CDR2 as YYEEEE. V trimming: 0 bases; J trimming: 3 bases; junction bases outside the gene matches: 9. The CDR3 is made up of 18 amino acids. This CDR3 is CASSLERARLAGEETQYF. The DNA for the CDR3 is TGTGCCAGCAGCTTGGAAAGAGCTAGACTAGCGGGAGAAGAGACCCAGTACTTC.

The chain carries TRBV20-1 and TRBJ1-4; D unresolved. The CDR3 is 13 amino acids. V was trimmed by 4 bases and J by 5 bases, leaving 11 bases between them. CDR1 and CDR2 (germline): DFQATT, SNEGSKA (reference sequence). The CDR3 nucleotides read TGCAGTGCTAAGGGCCCTGGAAATGAAAAACTGTTTTTT. Translating gives CSAKGPGNEKLFF.

As to this clonotype: One base away lies a much larger clone, so this may be a sequencing read error. V and J are TRBV7-9 and TRBJ1-1; D gene uncertain. Germline CDR1 SEHNR, CDR2 FQNEAQ (reference sequence). This CDR3 region has 17 residues. The CDR3 coding sequence is TGTGCCAACAGCTCGCCCCGCCCGGTCACCGTAACCGCTGAAGCTTTCTTT. This translates into CANSSPRPVTVTAEAFF.

Worth noting for this clonotype: Being one base from a much bigger clone, this may be a read error. The V call is TRBV12-3 or TRBV12-4, the J call TRBJ2-2; D is perhaps TRBD1 or TRBD2 (7 bases each). The length of the CDR3 is 16 residues. CDR3 sequence reads: CASSFMAGGVTWELFF. DNA for the CDR3: TGTGCCAGCAGTTTCATGGCAGGGGGGGTCACCTGGGAGCTGTTTTTT.

This clonotype was recorded only once. A read error may account for a junction end that differs from germline. The chain is built from TRBV12-3 or TRBV12-4 and TRBJ1-3, with D unresolved. The CDR3 contains 14 residues. The CDR3 is CTSSLGVSGNTIYF. The CDR3 DNA sequence: TGTACCAGCAGTTTAGGAGTCTCTGGTAACACCATATATTTT.

Turning to this clonotype: At one of its ends the junction is not consistent with the germline gene, which may arise from a read error. V usage is TRBV12-3 or TRBV12-4 and J usage is TRBJ1-5, with D unresolved. The CDR3 is 12 residues long. CDR3: CASSFGGQLQHF. The CDR3 bases are TGTGCCAGCAGTTTTGGTGGTCAGCTCCAGCATTTT.

The chain carries TRBV29-1 and TRBJ2-7; 7 bases agree with TRBD2. Germline CDR1 is SQVTM and CDR2 is ANQGSEA. Trimming cost V 5 bases and J 5 bases; bases outside gene matches: 6. The CDR3 is made up of 12 amino acids. In nucleotides, the CDR3 is TGCAGCGTTCGTCAGGGAGGGAACGAGCAGTACTTC. This codes for CSVRQGGNEQYF.

This clonotype was observed at least ten times. The chain employs TRBV6-6 and TRBJ2-7, with D perhaps matching TRBD1 or TRBD2 (6 bases each). Germline-derived CDR1 and CDR2 are MNHNY and SVGAGI (reference sequence). V was trimmed by 5 bases and J by 0 bases, leaving 20 bases between them. The CDR3 sequence is 17 residues long. The CDR3 reads CASSDISGAYSSYEQYF. The CDR3 nucleotides are TGTGCCAGCAGTGACATCTCGGGGGCTTACAGCTCCTACGAGCAGTACTTC.

Notes on this clonotype: Here the CDR3 omits its conserved ending phenylalanine or tryptophan, so a read error is the likely source. The chain links TRBV11-2 to TRBJ2-1; D unresolved. From germline, CDR1 is SGHAT and CDR2 FQNNGV. There are 17 residues in the CDR3. The CDR3 is CTSSSTPLRSSYNEQFI. Written as DNA, the CDR3 is TGTACCAGCAGCTCTACCCCACTGAGGAGCTCCTACAATGAGCAGTTCATC.